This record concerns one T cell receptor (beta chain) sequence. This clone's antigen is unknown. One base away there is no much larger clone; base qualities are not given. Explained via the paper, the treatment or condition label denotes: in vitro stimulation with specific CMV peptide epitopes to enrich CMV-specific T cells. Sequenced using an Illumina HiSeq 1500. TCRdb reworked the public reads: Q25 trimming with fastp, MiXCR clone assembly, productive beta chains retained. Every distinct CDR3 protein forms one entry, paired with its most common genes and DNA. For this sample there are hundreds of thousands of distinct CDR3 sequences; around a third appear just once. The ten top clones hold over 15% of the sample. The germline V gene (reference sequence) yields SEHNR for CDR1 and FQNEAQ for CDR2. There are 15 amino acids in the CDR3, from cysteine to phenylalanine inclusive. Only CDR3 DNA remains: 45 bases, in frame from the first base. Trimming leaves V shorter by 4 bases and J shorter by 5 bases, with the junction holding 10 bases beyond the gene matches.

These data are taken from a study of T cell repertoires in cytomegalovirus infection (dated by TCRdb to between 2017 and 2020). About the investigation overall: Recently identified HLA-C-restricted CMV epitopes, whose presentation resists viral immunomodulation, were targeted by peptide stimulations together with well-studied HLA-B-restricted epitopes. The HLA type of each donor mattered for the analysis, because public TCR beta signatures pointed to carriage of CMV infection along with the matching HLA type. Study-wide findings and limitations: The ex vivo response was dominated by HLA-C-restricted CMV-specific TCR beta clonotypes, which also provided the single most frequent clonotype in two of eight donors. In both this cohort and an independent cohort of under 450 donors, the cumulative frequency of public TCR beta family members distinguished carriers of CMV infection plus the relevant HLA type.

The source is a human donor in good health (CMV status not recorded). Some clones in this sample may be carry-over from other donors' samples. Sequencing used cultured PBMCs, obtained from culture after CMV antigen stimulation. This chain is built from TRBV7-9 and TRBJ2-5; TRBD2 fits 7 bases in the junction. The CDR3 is CASSSAGLLGETQYF. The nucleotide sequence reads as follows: TGTGCCAGCAGCTCGGCGGGACTATTGGGCGAGACCCAGTACTTC.